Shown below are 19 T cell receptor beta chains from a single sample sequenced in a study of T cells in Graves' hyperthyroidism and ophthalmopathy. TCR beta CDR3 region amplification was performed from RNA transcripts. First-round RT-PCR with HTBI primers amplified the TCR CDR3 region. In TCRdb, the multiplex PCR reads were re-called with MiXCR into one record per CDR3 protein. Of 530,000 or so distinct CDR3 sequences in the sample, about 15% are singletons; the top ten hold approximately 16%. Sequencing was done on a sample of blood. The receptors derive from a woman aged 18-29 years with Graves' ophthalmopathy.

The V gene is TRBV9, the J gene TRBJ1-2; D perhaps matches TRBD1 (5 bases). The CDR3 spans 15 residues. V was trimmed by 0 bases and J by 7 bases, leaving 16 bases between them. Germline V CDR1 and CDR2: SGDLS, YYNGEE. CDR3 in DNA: TGTGCCAGCAGCGTAGCGGAAGGGGCTCTGGGTGGCTACACCTTC. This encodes CASSVAEGALGGYTF.

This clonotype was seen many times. As DNA, the CDR3 is TGTGCCAGCAGTTCTCGGACAGGAATAATTTTTAGCAATCAGCCCCAGCATTTT. Protein sequence: CASSSRTGIIFSNQPQHF. The chain carries TRBV28 and TRBJ1-5, with 7 bases fitting TRBD1. The CDR3 loop spans 18 amino acids. The trim removed 4 bases at V and 0 bases at J, leaving 12 bases unmatched. The germline V gene encodes CDR1 MDHEN and CDR2 SYDVKM. Using reference TRBV28 and TRBJ1-5 for the parts outside the CDR3, the full variable domain is DVKVTQSSRYLVKRTGEKVFLECVQDMDHENMFWYRQDPGLGLRLIYFSYDVKMKEKGDIPEGYSVSREKKERFSLILESASTNQTSMYLCASSSRTGIIFSNQPQHFGDGTRLSIL.

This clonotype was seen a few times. The CDR3 region has the DNA TGTGCCAGCAGACTAGCGGGTAGGCTTACAGATACGCAGTATTTT. Translating gives CASRLAGRLTDTQYF. The J gene is TRBJ2-3, the V gene TRBV2; 9 bases are a match to TRBD2. Unmatched junction bases numbered 7, after V lost 6 bases and J lost 3 bases. The CDR3 loop spans 15 amino acids. Germline V lookup: CDR1 SNHLY, CDR2 FYNNEI.

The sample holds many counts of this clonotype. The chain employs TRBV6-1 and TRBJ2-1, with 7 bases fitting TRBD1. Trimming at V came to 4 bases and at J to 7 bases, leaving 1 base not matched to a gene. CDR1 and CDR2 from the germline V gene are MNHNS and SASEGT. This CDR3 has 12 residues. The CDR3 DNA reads TGTGCCAGCAGTGCGACAGGGAATGAGCAGTTCTTC. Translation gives CASSATGNEQFF.

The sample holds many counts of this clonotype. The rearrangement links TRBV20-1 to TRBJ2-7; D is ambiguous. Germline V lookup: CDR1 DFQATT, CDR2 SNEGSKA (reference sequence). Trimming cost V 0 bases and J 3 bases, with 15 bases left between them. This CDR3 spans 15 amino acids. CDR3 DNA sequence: TGCAGTGCTAGAGAATTACGGTCTGCCTTCTACGAGCAGTACTTC. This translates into CSARELRSAFYEQYF.

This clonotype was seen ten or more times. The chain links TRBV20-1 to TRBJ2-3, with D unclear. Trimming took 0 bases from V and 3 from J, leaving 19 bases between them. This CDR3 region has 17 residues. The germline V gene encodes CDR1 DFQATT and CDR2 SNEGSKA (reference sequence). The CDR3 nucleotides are TGCAGTGCTAGAGATGACCGGCGTACGGGTGGGACAGATACGCAGTATTTT. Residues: CSARDDRRTGGTDTQYF.

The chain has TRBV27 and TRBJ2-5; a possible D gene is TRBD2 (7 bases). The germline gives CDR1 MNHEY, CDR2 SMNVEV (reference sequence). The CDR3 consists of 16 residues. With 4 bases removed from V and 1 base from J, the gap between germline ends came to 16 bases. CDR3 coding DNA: TGTGCCAGCAGTTGGGGGGGCCCGGGCCCCCAAGAGACCCAGTACTTC. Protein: CASSWGGPGPQETQYF.

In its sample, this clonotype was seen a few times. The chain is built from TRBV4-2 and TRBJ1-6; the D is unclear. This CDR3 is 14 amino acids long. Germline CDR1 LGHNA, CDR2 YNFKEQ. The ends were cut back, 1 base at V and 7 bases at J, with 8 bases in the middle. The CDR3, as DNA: TGTGCCAGCAGCCAAGGGGCGGAAAATTCACCCCTCCACTTT. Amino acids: CASSQGAENSPLHF.

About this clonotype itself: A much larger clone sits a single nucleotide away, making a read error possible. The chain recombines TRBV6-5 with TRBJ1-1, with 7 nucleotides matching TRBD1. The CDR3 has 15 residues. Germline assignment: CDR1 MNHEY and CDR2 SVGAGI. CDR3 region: CASSYRQGVNPEAFF. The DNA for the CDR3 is TGTGCCAGCAGTTACCGACAGGGTGTGAACCCTGAAGCTTTCTTT.

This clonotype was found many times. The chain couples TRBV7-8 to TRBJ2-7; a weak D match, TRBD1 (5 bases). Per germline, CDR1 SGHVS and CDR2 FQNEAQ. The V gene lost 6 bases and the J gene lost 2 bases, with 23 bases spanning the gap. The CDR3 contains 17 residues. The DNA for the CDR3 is TGTGCCAGCAGACCCTCAGGGCCTACCCTCTTAGCCTACGAGCAGTACTTC. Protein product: CASRPSGPTLLAYEQYF. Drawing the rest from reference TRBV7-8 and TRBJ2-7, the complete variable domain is GAGVSQSPRYKVAKRGQDVALRCDPISGHVSLFWYQQALGQGPEFLTYFQNEAQLDKSGLPSDRFFAERPEGSVSTLKIQRTQQEDSAVYLCASRPSGPTLLAYEQYFGPGTRLTVT.

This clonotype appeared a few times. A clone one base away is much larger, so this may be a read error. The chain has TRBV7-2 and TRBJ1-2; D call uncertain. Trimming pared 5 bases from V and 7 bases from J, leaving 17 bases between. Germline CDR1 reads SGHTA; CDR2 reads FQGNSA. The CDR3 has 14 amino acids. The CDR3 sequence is CASSPGRQSGGYTF. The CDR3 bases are TGTGCCAGCAGCCCGGGTCGGCAGAGCGGTGGCTACACCTTC.

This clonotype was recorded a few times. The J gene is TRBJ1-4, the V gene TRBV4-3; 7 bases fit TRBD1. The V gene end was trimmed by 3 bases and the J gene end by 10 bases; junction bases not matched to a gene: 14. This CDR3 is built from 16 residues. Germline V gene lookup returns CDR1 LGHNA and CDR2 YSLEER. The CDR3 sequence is CASSHPRTGGGGKLFF. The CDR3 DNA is TGCGCCAGCAGCCATCCGAGGACAGGAGGGGGGGGAAAACTGTTTTTT.

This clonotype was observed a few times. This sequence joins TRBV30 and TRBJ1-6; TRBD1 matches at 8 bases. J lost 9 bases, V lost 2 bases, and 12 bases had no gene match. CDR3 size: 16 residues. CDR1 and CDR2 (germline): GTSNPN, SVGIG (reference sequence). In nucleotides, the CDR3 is TGTGCCTGGAGTACCCCGACAGGGGCGCAGGGTTCACCCCTCCACTTT. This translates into CAWSTPTGAQGSPLHF.

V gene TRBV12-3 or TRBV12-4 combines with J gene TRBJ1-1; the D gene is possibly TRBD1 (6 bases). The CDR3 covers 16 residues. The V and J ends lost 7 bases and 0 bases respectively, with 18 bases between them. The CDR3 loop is CASTMGGQGLNTEAFF. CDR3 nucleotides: TGTGCCAGCACCATGGGGGGGCAGGGGTTGAACACTGAAGCTTTCTTT.

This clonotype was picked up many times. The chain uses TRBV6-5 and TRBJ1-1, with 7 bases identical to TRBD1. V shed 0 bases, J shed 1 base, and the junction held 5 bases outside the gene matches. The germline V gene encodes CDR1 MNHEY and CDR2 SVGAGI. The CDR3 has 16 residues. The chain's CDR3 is CASSYSLGQENTEAFF. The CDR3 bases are TGTGCCAGCAGTTACTCCCTAGGACAGGAGAACACTGAAGCTTTCTTT.

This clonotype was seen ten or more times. In nucleotides, the CDR3 is TGTGCCAGCAGCTTTCTTCGGGAATCCTACGAGCAGTACTTC. It codes for CASSFLRESYEQYF. The V gene is TRBV7-2, the J gene TRBJ2-7, with D perhaps TRBD2 (5 bases). Germline V lookup: CDR1 SGHTA, CDR2 FQGNSA. This CDR3 is built from 14 residues. The V end lost 3 bases, the J end lost 1 base, and 10 bases lay between the germline ends.

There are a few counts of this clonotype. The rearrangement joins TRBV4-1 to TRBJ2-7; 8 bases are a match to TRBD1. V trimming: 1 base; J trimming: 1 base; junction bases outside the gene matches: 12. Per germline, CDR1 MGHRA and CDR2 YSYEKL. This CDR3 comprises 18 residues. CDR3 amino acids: CASSQAPHRGTRSYEQYF. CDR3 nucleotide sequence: TGCGCCAGCAGCCAAGCGCCCCACAGGGGGACCCGATCCTACGAGCAGTACTTC.

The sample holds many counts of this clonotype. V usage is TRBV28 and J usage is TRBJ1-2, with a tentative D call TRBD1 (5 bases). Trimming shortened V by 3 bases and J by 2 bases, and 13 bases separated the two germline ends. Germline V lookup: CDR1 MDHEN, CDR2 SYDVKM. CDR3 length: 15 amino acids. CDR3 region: CASSLEGLANYGYTF. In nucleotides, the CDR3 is TGTGCCAGCAGTTTGGAGGGGCTGGCCAACTATGGCTACACCTTC.

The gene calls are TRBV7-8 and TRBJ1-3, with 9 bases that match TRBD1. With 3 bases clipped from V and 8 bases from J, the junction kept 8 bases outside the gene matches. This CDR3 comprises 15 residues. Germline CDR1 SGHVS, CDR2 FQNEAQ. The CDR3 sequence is CASSFLQTGGDTIYF. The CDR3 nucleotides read TGTGCCAGCAGCTTCCTTCAGACAGGGGGGGACACCATATATTTT.